The 30 T cell receptor beta chains given below trace back to one sample, sequenced in a study of T cell responses to AZD1222 COVID-19 vaccine. Some clones are missing from TCRdb's copy, which holds only in-frame ones; the method was immunoSEQ multiplex PCR. This repertoire shows approximately 150,000 clones, roughly nine tenths found once; its top ten account for under 2.5%. This sample comprised peripheral blood, obtained on day 0 of AZD1222 vaccination. These receptors all come from an adult in good health.

The chain couples TRBV19 to TRBJ1-1, with no clear D. V lost 7 bases and J lost 1, with 10 bases in between. CDR3 size: 13 residues. Germline lookup yields CDR1 LNHDA and CDR2 SQIVND (reference sequence). CDR3: CASTYGRNTEAFF. As DNA, the CDR3 is TGTGCCAGTACGTACGGGCGGAACACTGAAGCTTTCTTT.

J is TRBJ2-2 and V is TRBV25-1; D is possibly TRBD2 (6 bases). The ends were cut back, 4 bases at V and 5 bases at J, with 17 bases in the middle. This CDR3 has 16 amino acids. CDR1 is MGHDK, CDR2 SYGVNS, per germline. The CDR3 DNA follows: TGTGCCAGCAGTGGGTCCGGGACTCCATTAACCGGGGAGCTGTTTTTT. Its protein is CASSGSGTPLTGELFF.

The chain joins TRBV4-3 to TRBJ1-3; D is undetermined. The germline V gene encodes CDR1 LGHNA and CDR2 YSLEER. The length of the CDR3 is 15 residues. V lost 1 base to trimming and J lost 0 bases, with 7 bases between them. The CDR3 nucleotides read TGCGCCAGCAGCCAAGGTGCACTCTCTGGAAACACCATATATTTT. Translated, it gives CASSQGALSGNTIYF.

This clone was counted a single time. This chain connects TRBV27 to TRBJ2-7; the D gene is possibly TRBD1 (6 bases). This CDR3 spans 14 amino acids. V lost 2 bases and J lost 4, with 12 bases in between. The V gene's germline CDR1 is MNHEY and CDR2 SMNVEV (reference sequence). CDR3 region: CASSLAGEQYEQYF. The CDR3, as DNA: TGTGCCAGCAGTTTAGCAGGGGAACAGTACGAGCAGTACTTC.

The chain is built from TRBV28 and TRBJ1-1; 12 nucleotides agree with TRBD1. Germline V gene lookup returns CDR1 MDHEN and CDR2 SYDVKM. The trim removed 2 bases at V and 1 base at J, leaving 5 bases unmatched. This CDR3 has 17 amino acids. CDR3 DNA: TGTGCCAGCAGTTTAAGTGGGACAGGGGGCAGGAACACTGAAGCTTTCTTT. The encoded protein is CASSLSGTGGRNTEAFF.

The chain joins TRBV4-3 to TRBJ2-7, with 10 bases lining up with TRBD2. Trimming removed 5 bases from V and 5 bases from J; junction bases left unmatched: 9. This CDR3 is 15 amino acids long. The germline gives CDR1 LGHNA, CDR2 YSLEER. The CDR3 loop is CASSFRAGGPHEQYF. DNA of the CDR3: TGCGCCAGCAGCTTTCGAGCGGGGGGGCCACACGAGCAGTACTTC.

The chain uses TRBV6-5 and TRBJ1-5; weak D call: TRBD1 (6 bases). The germline V and J ends were trimmed by 0 bases and 7 bases, with 13 bases remaining between them. This CDR3 spans 15 amino acids. Germline CDR1 and CDR2: MNHEY and SVGAGI. CDR3 loop: CASSYSQEGGQPQHF. In DNA, the CDR3 is TGTGCCAGCAGTTACTCACAGGAGGGGGGACAGCCCCAGCATTTT.

The rearrangement links TRBV6-2 or TRBV6-3 to TRBJ2-7; the match to TRBD2 covers 9 bases. V gave up 2 bases and J gave up 2 bases; unmatched junction bases: 7. This CDR3 region has 16 residues. The germline V gene has CDR1 MNHEY and CDR2 SVGEGT. CDR3 loop: CASSYTGGGATYEQYF. The CDR3 DNA reads as TGTGCCAGCAGTTACACCGGCGGGGGGGCAACCTACGAGCAGTACTTC.

V gene TRBV7-2 combines with J gene TRBJ2-5, with 11 bases aligning to TRBD1. Germline CDR1 SGHTA, CDR2 FQGNSA. The CDR3 consists of 14 residues. J lost 7 bases, V lost 7 bases, and 8 bases had no gene match. The CDR3 spells CASTLRTGGATQYF. The CDR3, as DNA: TGTGCCAGCACCCTACGGACAGGGGGCGCGACCCAGTACTTC.

The chain employs TRBV6-5 and TRBJ1-3; D remains unclear. Per germline, CDR1 MNHEY and CDR2 SVGAGI. The V end was cut by 3 bases, the J end by 0 bases, with 6 bases between. The CDR3 consists of 14 residues. CDR3 coding DNA: TGTGCCAGCAGTTATACCCACTCTGGAAACACCATATATTTT. It yields the protein CASSYTHSGNTIYF.

This chain uses TRBV13 with TRBJ2-7, with a possible D match to TRBD1 (5 bases). The CDR3 loop spans 12 amino acids. V lost 5 bases and J 7 bases, leaving 12 bases between the germline ends. Germline assignment: CDR1 PRHDT and CDR2 FYEKMQ (reference sequence). CDR3 sequence reads: CASSRKGVEQYF. Here the CDR3 DNA reads TGTGCCAGCAGCCGAAAAGGGGTGGAGCAGTACTTC.

The V gene is TRBV5-6, the J gene TRBJ1-4, with 7 bases identical to TRBD1. Germline lookup yields CDR1 SGHDT and CDR2 YYEEEE. V lost 5 bases, J lost 5 bases, and 9 bases stayed unmatched. The CDR3 length is 15 residues. The CDR3 DNA sequence: TGTGCCAGCAGAAACGCCGGGACAGCAAATGAAAAACTGTTTTTT. Its translation: CASRNAGTANEKLFF.

To note about this clone: At one of its ends the junction is not consistent with the germline gene, which may arise from a read error. The CDR3 here is CASSLSPRGQVSF. The DNA of the CDR3 is TGTGCCAGCAGTTTATCCCCCAGGGGGCAAGTCAGCTTC. The chain links TRBV27 to TRBJ2-7, with TRBD1 identical over 8 bases. The CDR3 is 13 residues long. CDR1 is MNHEY, CDR2 SMNVEV, per germline (reference sequence).

The chain is built from TRBV28 and TRBJ1-2; D may be TRBD1 (6 bases). Trimming took off 7 bases at V and 4 bases at J, with 19 bases between the two ends. The germline V gene has CDR1 MDHEN and CDR2 SYDVKM. There are 15 residues in the CDR3. The CDR3 loop is CASTPTGKYIYGYTF. In DNA form, the CDR3 reads TGTGCCAGCACCCCGACAGGCAAATACATCTATGGCTACACCTTC.

The rearrangement joins TRBV5-1 to TRBJ1-1, with 8 bases aligning to TRBD1. The CDR3 has 16 amino acids. Germline CDR1 reads SGHRS; CDR2 reads YFSETQ. J was trimmed by 7 bases and V by 0 bases; bases with no gene match: 11. Here the CDR3 reads CASSLAAGGQGNEAFF. The CDR3 bases are TGCGCCAGCAGCTTGGCGGCGGGCGGACAGGGAAATGAAGCTTTCTTT.

The V and J genes are TRBV6-5 and TRBJ2-3; D is uncertain. The V and J ends lost 6 bases and 6 bases respectively, with 10 bases between them. This CDR3 is built from 12 residues. CDR1 is MNHEY and CDR2 is SVGAGI in the germline V gene. The CDR3 region has the DNA TGTGCCAGCAGGGTACTTGTGGATACGCAGTATTTT. This sequence encodes CASRVLVDTQYF.

CDR3 DNA sequence: TGTGCCTCATCCGGGACCGACCAAGAAAAACTGTTTTTT. This translates into CASSGTDQEKLFF. V is TRBV30 and J is TRBJ1-4; D might be TRBD1 (5 bases). The CDR3 sequence is 13 residues long. Germline V gene sequence: CDR1 GTSNPN, CDR2 SVGIG (reference sequence). Trimming cost V 7 bases and J 8 bases, with 17 bases left between them.

The chain links TRBV28 to TRBJ2-7; 9 bases line up with TRBD1. The germline V gene has CDR1 MDHEN and CDR2 SYDVKM. This CDR3 contains 16 residues. V shed 6 bases, J shed 3 bases, and the junction held 12 bases outside the gene matches. CDR3 DNA: TGTGCCAGCAGGGGGTATGTGGACAGGGGAGACTACGAGCAGTACTTC. Translating gives CASRGYVDRGDYEQYF.

Here the CDR3 reads CASSFSTPGNTIYF. Here the CDR3 DNA reads TGTGCCAGCAGTTTTTCCACGCCTGGAAACACCATATATTTT. The gene calls are TRBV28 and TRBJ1-3; D is ambiguous. The CDR3 contains 14 residues. Germline V CDR1 and CDR2: MDHEN, SYDVKM. Trimming removed 3 bases at V and 2 bases at J, with 8 bases between.

This chain connects TRBV10-1 to TRBJ1-1; 8 nucleotides align to TRBD1. Losses at the gene ends were 5 bases for V and 4 bases for J; bases not matched to a gene: 3. Germline V gene lookup returns CDR1 WNHNN and CDR2 SYGVQD (reference sequence). The CDR3 spans 13 residues. DNA for the CDR3: TGCGCCAGCAGTCGTGACAGGGGCACTGAAGCTTTCTTT. Protein: CASSRDRGTEAFF.

This chain links TRBV5-8 with TRBJ1-4, with TRBD1 identical over 7 bases. Germline-derived CDR1 and CDR2 are SGHTS and YDEGEE. J was trimmed by 6 bases and V by 4 bases; bases with no gene match: 6. The CDR3 runs 14 residues. In DNA form, the CDR3 reads TGTGCCAGCAGCCTCGACAGGGAGTATGAAAAACTGTTTTTT. Its protein product is CASSLDREYEKLFF.

The rearrangement joins TRBV18 to TRBJ1-1; no firm D call. The germline V and J ends were trimmed by 1 base and 5 bases, with 8 bases remaining between them. The CDR3 is 13 amino acids. Germline loops: CDR1 KGHSH, CDR2 LQKENI. This chain's CDR3 is CASSPLPGTEAFF. The DNA for the CDR3 is TGTGCCAGCTCACCACTTCCTGGGACTGAAGCTTTCTTT.

The V gene is TRBV18, the J gene TRBJ2-1; D might be TRBD1 (6 bases). V was clipped by 2 bases and J by 5 bases, with 13 bases between them. Germline CDR1 and CDR2: KGHSH and LQKENI. The CDR3 sequence is 15 residues long. As DNA, the CDR3 is TGTGCCAGCTCACCATTCGAACAGGGCGACAATGAGCAGTTCTTC. Translation: CASSPFEQGDNEQFF.

The chain joins TRBV5-1 to TRBJ2-7, with 7 bases lining up with TRBD1. Germline values: CDR1 SGHRS, CDR2 YFSETQ. The trim removed 0 bases at V and 6 bases at J, leaving 3 bases unmatched. This CDR3 region has 13 residues. The DNA of the CDR3 is TGCGCCAGCAGCTTGGGAGCAGGGGGCGAGCAGTACTTC. Amino acids: CASSLGAGGEQYF.

This chain links TRBV6-5 with TRBJ1-5, with 10 bases that match TRBD1. Trimming cost V 8 bases and J 2 bases; bases outside gene matches: 6. Germline assignment: CDR1 MNHEY and CDR2 SVGAGI. The CDR3 is 15 residues long. CDR3 loop: CASGVGTGGNQPQHF. The CDR3 DNA reads as TGTGCCAGCGGAGTGGGGACAGGGGGCAATCAGCCCCAGCATTTT.

The chain recombines TRBV7-8 with TRBJ1-1; no definite D call. The CDR3 consists of 15 residues. V lost 5 bases, J lost 2 bases, and 15 bases lay in between. Germline CDR1 SGHVS, CDR2 FQNEAQ. This CDR3 reads CASSLRTHLNTEAFF. In nucleotides, the CDR3 is TGTGCCAGCAGCCTCCGCACGCACTTAAACACTGAAGCTTTCTTT.

The chain couples TRBV19 to TRBJ1-5, with D tentatively TRBD1 (6 bases). The V gene's germline CDR1 is LNHDA and CDR2 SQIVND (reference sequence). The V gene lost 5 bases and the J gene lost 2 bases, with 13 bases spanning the gap. This CDR3 has 15 residues. CDR3 in amino acids: CASSPHREGNQPQHF. For the CDR3, the DNA is TGTGCCAGTAGTCCCCACAGGGAAGGCAATCAGCCCCAGCATTTT. The full variable domain, with the rest looked up from reference TRBV19 and TRBJ1-5, is DGGITQSPKYLFRKEGQNVTLSCEQNLNHDAMYWYRQDPGQGLRLIYYSQIVNDFQKGDIAEGYSVSREKKESFPLTVTSAQKNPTAFYLCASSPHREGNQPQHFGDGTRLSIL.

The chain combines TRBV7-2 with TRBJ1-6; D is unresolved. The CDR3 is 14 amino acids. Germline V gene sequence: CDR1 SGHTA, CDR2 FQGNSA. Trimming took off 7 bases at V and 7 bases at J, with 14 bases between the two ends. The CDR3 nucleotides read TGTGCCAGCATCCTTGTACGAAGGAATTCACCCCTCCACTTT. This sequence encodes CASILVRRNSPLHF.

The chain links TRBV6-6 to TRBJ1-4, with D uncertain. CDR3 size: 15 residues. CDR1 MNHNY and CDR2 SVGAGI come from the germline V gene (reference sequence). Trimming removed 3 bases at V and 4 bases at J, with 12 bases between. The CDR3: CASSYGTLGNEKLFF. The CDR3 nucleotides are TGTGCCAGCAGTTATGGTACCCTGGGTAATGAAAAACTGTTTTTT.

CDR3 coding DNA: TGTGCCAGCAGTTTGTCGTGGCCGGTGAGCAATGAGCAGTTCTTC. Its protein is CASSLSWPVSNEQFF. V and J are TRBV6-5 and TRBJ2-1; D call uncertain. CDR1 MNHEY and CDR2 SVGAGI come from the germline V gene. The CDR3 has 15 residues. Deletions cut 4 bases from V and 6 bases from J, with 16 bases between.